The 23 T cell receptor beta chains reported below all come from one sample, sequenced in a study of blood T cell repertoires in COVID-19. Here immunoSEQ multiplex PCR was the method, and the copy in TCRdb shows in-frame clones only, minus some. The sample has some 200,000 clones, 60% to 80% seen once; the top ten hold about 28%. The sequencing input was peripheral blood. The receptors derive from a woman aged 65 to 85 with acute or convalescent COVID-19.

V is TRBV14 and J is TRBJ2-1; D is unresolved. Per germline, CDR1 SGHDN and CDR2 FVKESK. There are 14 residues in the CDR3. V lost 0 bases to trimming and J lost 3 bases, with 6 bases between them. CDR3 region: CASSQDILYNEQFF. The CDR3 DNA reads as TGTGCCAGCAGCCAAGATATCCTCTACAATGAGCAGTTCTTC.

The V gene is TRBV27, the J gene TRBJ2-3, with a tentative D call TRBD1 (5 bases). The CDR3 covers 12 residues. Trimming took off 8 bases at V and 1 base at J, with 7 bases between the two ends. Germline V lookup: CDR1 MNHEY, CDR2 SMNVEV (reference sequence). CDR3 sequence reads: CASRRGTDTQYF. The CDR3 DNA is TGTGCCAGCCGCAGGGGCACAGATACGCAGTATTTT.

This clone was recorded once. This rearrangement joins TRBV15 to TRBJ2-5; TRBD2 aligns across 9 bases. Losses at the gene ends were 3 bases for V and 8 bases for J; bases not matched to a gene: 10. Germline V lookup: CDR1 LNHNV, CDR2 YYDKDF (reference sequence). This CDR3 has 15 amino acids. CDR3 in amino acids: CATSSTGTSRYTQYF. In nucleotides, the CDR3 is TGTGCCACCAGCAGCACCGGGACTAGCCGTTATACCCAGTACTTC. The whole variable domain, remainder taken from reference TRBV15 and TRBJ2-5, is DAMVIQNPRYQVTQFGKPVTLSCSQTLNHNVMYWYQQKSSQAPKLLFHYYDKDFNNEADTPDNFQSRRPNTSFCFLDIRSPGLGDTAMYLCATSSTGTSRYTQYFGPGTRLLVL.

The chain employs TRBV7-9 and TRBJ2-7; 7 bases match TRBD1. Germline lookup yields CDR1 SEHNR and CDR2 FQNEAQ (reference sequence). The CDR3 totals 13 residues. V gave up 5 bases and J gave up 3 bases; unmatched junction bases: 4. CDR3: CASSARDSYEQYF. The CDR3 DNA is TGTGCCAGCAGCGCCCGGGACAGCTACGAGCAGTACTTC.

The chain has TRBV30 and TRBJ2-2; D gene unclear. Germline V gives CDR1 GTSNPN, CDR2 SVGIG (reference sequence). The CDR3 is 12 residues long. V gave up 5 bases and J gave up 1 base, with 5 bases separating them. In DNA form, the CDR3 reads TGTGCCTGGTCAGAGAACACCGGGGAGCTGTTTTTT. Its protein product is CAWSENTGELFF.

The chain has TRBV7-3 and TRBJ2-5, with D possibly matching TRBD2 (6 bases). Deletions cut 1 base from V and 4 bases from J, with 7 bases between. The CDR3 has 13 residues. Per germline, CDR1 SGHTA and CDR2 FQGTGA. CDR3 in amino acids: CASSLRRGETQYF. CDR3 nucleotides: TGTGCCAGCAGCTTAAGGCGGGGAGAGACCCAGTACTTC.

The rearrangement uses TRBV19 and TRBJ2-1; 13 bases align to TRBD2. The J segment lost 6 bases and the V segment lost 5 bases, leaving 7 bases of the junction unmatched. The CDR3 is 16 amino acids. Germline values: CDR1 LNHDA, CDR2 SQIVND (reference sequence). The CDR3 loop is CASSPERLAGGNEQFF. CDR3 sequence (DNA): TGTGCCAGTAGTCCCGAGAGACTAGCGGGAGGCAATGAGCAGTTCTTC. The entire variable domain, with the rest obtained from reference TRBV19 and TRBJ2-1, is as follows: DGGITQSPKYLFRKEGQNVTLSCEQNLNHDAMYWYRQDPGQGLRLIYYSQIVNDFQKGDIAEGYSVSREKKESFPLTVTSAQKNPTAFYLCASSPERLAGGNEQFFGPGTRLTVL.

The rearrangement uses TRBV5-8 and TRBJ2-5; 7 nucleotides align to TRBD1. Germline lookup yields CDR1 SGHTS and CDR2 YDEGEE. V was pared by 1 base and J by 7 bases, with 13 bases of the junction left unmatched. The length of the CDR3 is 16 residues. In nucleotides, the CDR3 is TGTGCCAGCAGCTTGAGCTGGGACAGACAACCGGGGACCCAGTACTTC. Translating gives CASSLSWDRQPGTQYF.

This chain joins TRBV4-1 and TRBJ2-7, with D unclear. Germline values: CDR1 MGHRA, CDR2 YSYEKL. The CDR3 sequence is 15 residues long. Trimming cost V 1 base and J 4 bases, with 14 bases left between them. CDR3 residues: CASSQGLTTFYEQYF. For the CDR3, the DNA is TGCGCCAGCAGCCAAGGACTTACGACGTTTTACGAGCAGTACTTC.

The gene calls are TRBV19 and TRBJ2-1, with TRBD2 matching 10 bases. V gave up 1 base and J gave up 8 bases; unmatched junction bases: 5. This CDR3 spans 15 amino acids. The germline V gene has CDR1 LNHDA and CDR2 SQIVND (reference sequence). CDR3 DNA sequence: TGTGCCAGTAGTATAGGAGCGGGAGGGCGCGATGAGCAGTTCTTC. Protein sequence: CASSIGAGGRDEQFF.

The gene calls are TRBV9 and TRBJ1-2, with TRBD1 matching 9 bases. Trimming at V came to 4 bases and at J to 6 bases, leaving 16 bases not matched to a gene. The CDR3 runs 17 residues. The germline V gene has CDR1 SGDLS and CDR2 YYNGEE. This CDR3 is CASSSGTGHPLGDGYTF. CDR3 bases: TGTGCCAGCAGCTCCGGGACAGGGCACCCCCTGGGTGATGGCTACACCTTC.

CDR3 DNA sequence: TGTGCCAGCAGGACACGACAGGGGGGGAACTATGGCTACACCTTC. Translating gives CASRTRQGGNYGYTF. The V gene is TRBV6-5, the J gene TRBJ1-2, with 9 bases lining up with TRBD1. CDR3 length: 15 amino acids. Germline CDR1 reads MNHEY; CDR2 reads SVGAGI. With V trimmed by 6 bases and J by 2 bases, 7 bases remained unmatched.

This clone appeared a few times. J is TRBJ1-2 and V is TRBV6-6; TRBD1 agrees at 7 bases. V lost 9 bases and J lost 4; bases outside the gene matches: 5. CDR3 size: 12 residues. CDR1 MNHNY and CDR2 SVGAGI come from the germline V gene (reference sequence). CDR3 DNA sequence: TGTGCCAGTGATCAGGGGGGCTATGGCTACACCTTC. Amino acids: CASDQGGYGYTF.

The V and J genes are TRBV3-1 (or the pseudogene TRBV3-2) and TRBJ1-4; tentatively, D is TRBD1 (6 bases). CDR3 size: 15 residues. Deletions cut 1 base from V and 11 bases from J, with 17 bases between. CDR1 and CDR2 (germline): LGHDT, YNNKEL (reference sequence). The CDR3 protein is CASSQVPGADGKLFF. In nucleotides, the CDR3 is TGTGCCAGCAGCCAAGTCCCAGGGGCTGATGGGAAACTGTTTTTT.

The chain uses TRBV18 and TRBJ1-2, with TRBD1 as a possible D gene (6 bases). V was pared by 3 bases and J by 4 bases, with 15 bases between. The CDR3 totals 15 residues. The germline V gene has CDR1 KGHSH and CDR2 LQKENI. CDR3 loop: CASSPLADSSYGYTF. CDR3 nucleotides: TGTGCCAGCTCACCTCTGGCGGACAGCTCCTATGGCTACACCTTC.

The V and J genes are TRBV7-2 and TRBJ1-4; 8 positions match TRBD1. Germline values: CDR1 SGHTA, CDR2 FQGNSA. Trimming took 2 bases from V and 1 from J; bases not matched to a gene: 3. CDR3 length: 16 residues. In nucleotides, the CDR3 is TGTGCCAGCAGCTTACAGGGGGCTTTAACTAATGAAAAACTGTTTTTT. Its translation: CASSLQGALTNEKLFF.

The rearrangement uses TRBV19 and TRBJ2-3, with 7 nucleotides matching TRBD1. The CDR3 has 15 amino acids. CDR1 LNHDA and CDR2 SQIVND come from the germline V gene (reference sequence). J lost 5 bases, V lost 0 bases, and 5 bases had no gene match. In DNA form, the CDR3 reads TGTGCCAGTAGTATAGATGGGACAGTAGGAGATACGCAGTATTTT. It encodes CASSIDGTVGDTQYF.

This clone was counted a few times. The CDR3 sequence is CASSSVLAGNYEQYF. The CDR3 DNA reads as TGTGCCAGCAGCTCCGTCCTAGCGGGGAACTACGAGCAGTACTTC. This chain connects TRBV5-6 to TRBJ2-7; 9 bases map to TRBD2. The length of the CDR3 is 15 residues. Germline CDR1 and CDR2: SGHDT and YYEEEE. J lost 3 bases, V lost 3 bases, and 7 bases had no gene match. Combining the CDR3 with reference TRBV5-6 and TRBJ2-7 gives the whole variable domain DAGVTQSPTHLIKTRGQQVTLRCSPKSGHDTVSWYQQALGQGPQFIFQYYEEEERQRGNFPDRFSGHQFPNYSSELNVNALLLGDSALYLCASSSVLAGNYEQYFGPGTRLTVT.

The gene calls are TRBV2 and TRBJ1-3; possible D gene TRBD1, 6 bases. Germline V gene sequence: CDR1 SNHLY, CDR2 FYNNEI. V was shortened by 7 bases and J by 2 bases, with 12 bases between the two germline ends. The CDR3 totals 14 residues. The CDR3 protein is CASMLQGTGNTIYF. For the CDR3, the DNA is TGTGCCAGCATGCTACAGGGAACTGGAAACACCATATATTTT.

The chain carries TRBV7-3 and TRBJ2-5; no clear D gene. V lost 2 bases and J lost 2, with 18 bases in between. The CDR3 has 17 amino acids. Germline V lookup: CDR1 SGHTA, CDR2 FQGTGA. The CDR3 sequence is CASSLHPLGAAQETQYF. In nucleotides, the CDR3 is TGTGCCAGCAGCTTACACCCCTTGGGCGCAGCTCAAGAGACCCAGTACTTC.

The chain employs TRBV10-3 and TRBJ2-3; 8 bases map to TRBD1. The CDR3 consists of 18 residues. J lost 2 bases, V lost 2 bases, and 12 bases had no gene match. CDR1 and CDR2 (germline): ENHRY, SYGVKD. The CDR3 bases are TGTGCCATCAGTGAGCCCCGAGGGCAGGGGGCTTTCACAGATACGCAGTATTTT. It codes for CAISEPRGQGAFTDTQYF.

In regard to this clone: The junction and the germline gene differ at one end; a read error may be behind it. The CDR3 region is CASSQDQATYTEAFF. CDR3 bases: TGTGCCAGCAGCCAAGATCAGGCCACCTACACTGAGGCTTTCTTT. The chain couples TRBV3-1 (or the pseudogene TRBV3-2) to TRBJ1-1; D is ambiguous. The CDR3 covers 15 residues. CDR1 and CDR2 (germline): LGHDT, YNNKEL (reference sequence).

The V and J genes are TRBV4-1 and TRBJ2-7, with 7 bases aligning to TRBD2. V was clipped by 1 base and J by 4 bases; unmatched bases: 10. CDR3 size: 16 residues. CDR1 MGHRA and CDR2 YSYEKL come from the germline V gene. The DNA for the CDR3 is TGCGCCAGCAGCCAAGGCGAAGCGGGACGGGAATACGAGCAGTACTTC. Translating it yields CASSQGEAGREYEQYF.